A selection of T cell receptor beta chains follows, all from one sample in a study of patients and donors after allogeneic stem cell transplantation. TCRdb ran MiXCR on the RT-PCR reads and lists one entry per CDR3 protein. Here the sample spans roughly 880,000 distinct CDR3 sequences, roughly 18% being singletons. Sequencing input: blood, either unsorted or a sorted T cell fraction (not recorded which). The source is a human donor who was either an allogeneic HSCT recipient or a stem cell or donor lymphocyte infusion donor (not recorded which). It is not recorded whose cells these are; they may come from a transplant donor. Both conserved end residues are part of each CDR3. D genes are given only for firm matches. Clone size is not always given. Where it is, it says once, few, many or a class for expanded clones.

>TRBV19|15|TRBJ2-1|.|TRBD2
CASSNFLAGDNEQFF
TGTGCCAGTAGCAACTTCCTAGCGGGAGACAATGAGCAGTTCTTC
>TRBV15|15|TRBJ2-3|.|.
CATSKYRESTDTQYF
TGTGCCACCAGCAAGTACAGGGAGAGCACAGATACGCAGTATTTT
>TRBV5-1|16|TRBJ2-1|many|TRBD2
CASSPQPSGRVNEQFF
TGCGCCAGCAGCCCACAACCTAGCGGGAGGGTCAATGAGCAGTTCTTC
>TRBV20-1|13|TRBJ2-7|many|.
CSARESGPYEQYF
TGCAGTGCTAGAGAGTCGGGTCCCTACGAGCAGTACTTC
>TRBV20-1|13|TRBJ2-1|few|.
CSARDLGFNEQFF
TGCAGTGCTAGAGATCTAGGTTTCAATGAGCAGTTCTTC
>TRBV7-9|14|TRBJ1-3|few|TRBD1
CASSPRPDRDTIYF
TGTGCCAGCAGCCCCCGACCGGACAGGGACACCATATATTTT
>TRBV4-3|16|TRBJ2-2|once|.
CASSHRFFRRAGELFF
TGCGCCAGCAGCCACAGGTTCTTCCGGCGCGCCGGGGAGCTGTTTTTT
>TRBV6-1|18|TRBJ2-1|.|TRBD2
CASSPLGTSGRRGNEQFF
TGTGCCAGCAGTCCCCTCGGGACTAGCGGGAGACGAGGCAATGAGCAGTTCTTC
>TRBV20-1|15|TRBJ2-7|.|TRBD2
CSASLSSREMNEQYF
TGCAGTGCTAGCCTTTCTTCGCGGGAGATGAACGAGCAGTACTTC
>TRBV11-2|16|TRBJ2-7|.|TRBD2
CASSPGLAGFPYEQYF
TGTGCCAGCAGCCCGGGACTAGCGGGGTTCCCCTACGAGCAGTACTTC
>TRBV7-9|15|TRBJ1-5|few|.
CASSRTSASNQPQHF
TGTGCCAGCAGTCGGACGTCGGCTTCAAATCAGCCCCAGCATTTT
>TRBV1|14|TRBJ1-1|few|.
CTSSPRYGDGEAFF
TGCACCAGCAGCCCCCGCTACGGGGACGGTGAAGCTTTCTTT
>TRBV5-1|16|TRBJ2-7|.|.
CASSLFSDAASYEQYF
TGCGCCAGCAGCTTGTTTTCGGACGCCGCCTCCTACGAGCAGTACTTC
>TRBV5-1|14|TRBJ1-1|.|TRBD1
CASSSGQASAEAFF
TGCGCCAGCAGCTCAGGACAGGCTTCGGCTGAAGCTTTCTTT
>TRBV20-1|14|TRBJ1-2|few|.
CSARDSQGPYGYTF
TGCAGTGCTAGAGATTCGCAGGGCCCTTATGGCTACACCTTC
>TRBV6-5|14|TRBJ1-1|few|.
CASSSLMSDTEAFF
TGTGCCAGCAGTTCGTTGATGTCGGACACTGAAGCTTTCTTT